The 9 T cell receptor beta chains presented below share a single source sample, sequenced in a study of blood T cell repertoires in COVID-19. Using immunoSEQ multiplex PCR, the repertoire was profiled, and TCRdb retains in-frame clones only, with some absent. The sample has some 330,000 clones; 85% to 90% are singletons. The material sequenced was peripheral blood. The origin of the receptors is a woman aged 45-59 years with active or convalescent COVID-19.

There are a few counts of this clone. The chain carries TRBV3-1 (or the pseudogene TRBV3-2) and TRBJ2-7, with D possibly being TRBD1 (5 bases). The CDR3 runs 13 residues. Germline CDR1 and CDR2: LGHDT and YNNKEL (reference sequence). Trimming removed 5 bases from V and 3 bases from J, with 11 bases in between. CDR3 amino acids: CASSKRGDYEQYF. The DNA for the CDR3 is TGTGCCAGCAGCAAAAGGGGTGACTACGAGCAGTACTTC.

The table lists this clone with a few counts. The V and J genes are TRBV4-2 and TRBJ1-1; 7 positions agree with TRBD1. CDR1 and CDR2 (germline): LGHNA, YNFKEQ. The ends lost 1 base at V and 7 bases at J; junction bases unmatched: 6. There are 14 residues in the CDR3. CDR3: CASSQGQGRDEAFF. The CDR3 DNA reads as TGTGCCAGCAGCCAAGGACAGGGTCGGGATGAAGCTTTCTTT.

This chain links TRBV4-1 with TRBJ2-1; the match to TRBD2 covers 11 bases. Germline CDR1 and CDR2: MGHRA and YSYEKL. The CDR3 is made up of 16 amino acids. The V and J ends lost 5 bases and 2 bases, in that order; junction bases with no gene match: 5. CDR3 sequence reads: CASSALLAGAYNEQFF. For the CDR3, the DNA is TGCGCCAGCAGCGCCCTACTAGCGGGGGCCTACAATGAGCAGTTCTTC.

The rearrangement links TRBV5-6 to TRBJ1-2; 7 positions agree with TRBD1. Germline loops: CDR1 SGHDT, CDR2 YYEEEE. This CDR3 comprises 16 residues. The ends lost 1 base at V and 2 bases at J; junction bases unmatched: 8. The DNA for the CDR3 is TGTGCCAGCAGCTTGCCAGACTCGACAGGGAACTATGGCTACACCTTC. As protein: CASSLPDSTGNYGYTF. Variable domain in full (rest from reference TRBV5-6 and TRBJ1-2): DAGVTQSPTHLIKTRGQQVTLRCSPKSGHDTVSWYQQALGQGPQFIFQYYEEEERQRGNFPDRFSGHQFPNYSSELNVNALLLGDSALYLCASSLPDSTGNYGYTFGSGTRLTVV.

J is TRBJ2-2 and V is TRBV25-1; a weak D match, TRBD2 (5 bases). Germline V gives CDR1 MGHDK, CDR2 SYGVNS. The CDR3 length is 13 residues. V lost 8 bases to trimming and J lost 3 bases, with 10 bases between them. For the CDR3, the DNA is TGTGCCAGCTCCGGGGTTTACACCGGGGAGCTGTTTTTT. It encodes CASSGVYTGELFF. Supplemented by reference TRBV25-1 and TRBJ2-2, the full variable domain reads EADIYQTPRYLVIGTGKKITLECSQTMGHDKMYWYQQDPGMELHLIHYSYGVNSTEKGDLSSESTVSRIRTEHFPLTLESARPSHTSQYLCASSGVYTGELFFGEGSRLTVL.

V gene TRBV30 combines with J gene TRBJ2-2; 7 nucleotides align to TRBD1. V lost 4 bases and J lost 4; bases outside the gene matches: 6. This CDR3 spans 14 amino acids. Germline CDR1 is GTSNPN and CDR2 is SVGIG (reference sequence). The CDR3 nucleotides read TGTGCCTGGACGTTACAGGGGAGCACCGGGGAGCTGTTTTTT. Protein sequence: CAWTLQGSTGELFF.

V gene TRBV4-1 combines with J gene TRBJ1-1; D remains ambiguous. Germline CDR1 MGHRA, CDR2 YSYEKL. This CDR3 is built from 15 residues. V dropped 4 bases and J dropped 4 bases, with 16 bases sitting between them. CDR3 loop: CASSRIGGVLTEAFF. CDR3 DNA: TGCGCCAGCAGCCGGATAGGCGGGGTTCTCACTGAAGCTTTCTTT.

The chain joins TRBV6-2 or TRBV6-3 to TRBJ2-2; 7 bases match TRBD1. Germline V gene sequence: CDR1 MNHEY, CDR2 SVGEGT. V shed 5 bases and J 3 bases; nucleotides not matched to a gene: 6. The CDR3 has 15 residues. This chain's CDR3 is CASSLNTGDTGELFF. CDR3 nucleotide sequence: TGTGCCAGCAGTCTAAACACAGGGGACACCGGGGAGCTGTTTTTT.

The rearrangement joins TRBV28 to TRBJ2-3, with D perhaps TRBD1 (6 bases). The germline CDR1 and CDR2 sequences are MDHEN and SYDVKM. V was clipped by 2 bases and J by 0 bases, with 12 bases between them. This CDR3 has 16 amino acids. The CDR3 region is CASSLTGTSSTDTQYF. As DNA, the CDR3 is TGTGCCAGCAGTTTAACAGGGACCTCTAGCACAGATACGCAGTATTTT.